The rows below give T cell receptor beta chains drawn from one sample of a study of vaccination and CD4 T cells after COVID-19. Antigens for these TCRs are unknown. One entry per CDR3 protein results from TCRdb running MiXCR on the PCR reads. The sample lists 15,000 or so distinct CDR3 sequences, 40% to 60% occurring once. Material for sequencing was CD4+ T cells from blood, cultured in vitro. The receptors here all came from a human donor who had recovered from COVID-19. CDR3s include the opening cysteine and the closing phenylalanine or tryptophan. D genes are given only for firm matches. Only some rows state a clone size, as once, few, many or a class for expanded clones.

J | V | length | size | D | DNA | CDR3
TRBJ2-7 | TRBV6-5 | 14 | few | NA | TGTGCCAGCAGTTACTCGAGGAGAACCTACGAGCAGTACTTC | CASSYSRRTYEQYF
TRBJ1-5 | TRBV4-3 | 14 | few | NA | TGCGCCAGCAGCCAAGATCCGTATGGTCAGCCCCAGCATTTT | CASSQDPYGQPQHF
TRBJ1-5 | TRBV12-5 | 15 | NA | NA | TGTGCTAGTGGGACGACAGAGCTTAGCAATCAGCCCCAGCATTTT | CASGTTELSNQPQHF
TRBJ2-1 | TRBV19 | 14 | NA | NA | TGTGCCAGTACCCGGCGTAGCGGACACAATGAGCAGTTCTTC | CASTRRSGHNEQFF
TRBJ2-3 | TRBV20-1 | 12 | NA | NA | TGCAGTGCTGGACAGCACTCAGATACGCAGTATTTT | CSAGQHSDTQYF
TRBJ1-2 | TRBV2 | 14 | NA | NA | TGTGCCAGCAGTGAAGTAGGTTTGAGAGATGGCTACACCTTC | CASSEVGLRDGYTF
TRBJ1-2 | TRBV7-2 | 15 | NA | NA | TGTGCCAGCAGCTTTTCACCGGGGCCTAACTATGGCTACACCTTC | CASSFSPGPNYGYTF
TRBJ2-2 | TRBV5-1 | 15 | NA | NA | TGCGCCAGCAGCGGGGCCGGACCAAGCACCGGGGAGCTGTTTTTT | CASSGAGPSTGELFF
TRBJ2-3 | TRBV20-1 | 12 | once | NA | TGCAGTGCTAGTTTGGGGCCAGATACGCAGTATTTT | CSASLGPDTQYF
TRBJ2-3 | TRBV11-2 | 15 | NA | NA | TGTGCCAGCAGCCGCCAGCAGCCTAGCACAGATACGCAGTATTTT | CASSRQQPSTDTQYF
TRBJ2-7 | TRBV20-1 | 12 | NA | NA | TGCAGTGCTCCCGGGCTAACCTACGAGCAGTACTTC | CSAPGLTYEQYF
TRBJ2-7 | TRBV11-3 | 12 | NA | NA | TGTGCCAGCAGCCTGGACCGCTACGAGCAGTACTTC | CASSLDRYEQYF
TRBJ2-3 | TRBV10-3 | 14 | NA | NA | TGTGCCATTAAGACTACAGCTATCACAGATACGCAGTATTTT | CAIKTTAITDTQYF
TRBJ1-2 | TRBV7-9 | 14 | NA | NA | TGTGCCAGCAGCTTAGTAGTAATAGAAGGAGGCTACACCTTC | CASSLVVIEGGYTF
TRBJ1-5 | TRBV12-3/TRBV12-4 | 13 | NA | NA | TGTGCCAGCAGCCTAACTAGCAATCAGCCCCAGCATTTT | CASSLTSNQPQHF
TRBJ1-2 | TRBV12-3/TRBV12-4 | 14 | NA | NA | TGTGCCAGCAGACGGGCCCCAGCTAACTATGGCTACACCTTC | CASRRAPANYGYTF
TRBJ2-4 | TRBV27 | 15 | few | NA | TGTGCCAGCAGTTTATTAGGGCTGGACAAAAACATTCAGTACTTC | CASSLLGLDKNIQYF
TRBJ1-1 | TRBV5-1 | 14 | NA | NA | TGCGCCAGCAGCCCGGTTGGGGGGGGAGCTGAAGCTTTCTTT | CASSPVGGGAEAFF
TRBJ2-2 | TRBV19 | 13 | few | NA | TGTGCCAGCGGGCCCGTTAACACCGGGGAGCTGTTTTTT | CASGPVNTGELFF
TRBJ2-3 | TRBV20-1 | 13 | few | NA | TGCAGTGCTACACGCCAGGGGACAGATACGCAGTATTTT | CSATRQGTDTQYF
TRBJ2-2 | TRBV4-3 | 17 | NA | TRBD1 | TGCGCCAGCAGCCAGTCACTTGGGACAGTAGGCACCGGGGAGCTGTTTTTT | CASSQSLGTVGTGELFF
TRBJ1-5 | TRBV28 | 12 | NA | NA | TGTGCCAGCAATCAGGAATATCAGCCCCAGCATTTT | CASNQEYQPQHF
TRBJ2-3 | TRBV7-2 | 20 | NA | TRBD2 | TGTGCCAGCAGCTTAGGGCCCGGGACTAAGGAATTATTTGGGGCAGATACGCAGTATTTT | CASSLGPGTKELFGADTQYF
TRBJ2-5 | TRBV20-1 | 13 | NA | NA | TGCAGTGCAGCGAGACCGGGAGAAGAGACCCAGTACTTC | CSAARPGEETQYF
TRBJ2-3 | TRBV11-2 | 14 | NA | NA | TGTGCCAGCAGCTTAGATTATTCGGCCCATACGCAGTATTTT | CASSLDYSAHTQYF
TRBJ2-7 | TRBV12-3/TRBV12-4 | 15 | NA | NA | TGTGCCAGCAGTTTAGTCGGCAGGGGCTCCTACGAGCAGTACTTC | CASSLVGRGSYEQYF
TRBJ1-1 | TRBV7-9 | 15 | few | NA | TGTGCCAGCAGCTTACTGGGGGGTGGGTACACTGAAGCTTTCTTT | CASSLLGGGYTEAFF
TRBJ2-2 | TRBV12-3/TRBV12-4 | 16 | few | TRBD2 | TGTGCCAGCAGTCGACTAGCGGGGGGGCCCCTCGGGGAGCTGTTTTTT | CASSRLAGGPLGELFF
TRBJ1-2 | TRBV27 | 14 | few | TRBD1 | TGTGCCAGCAAGTACCAACAGGGGGTCTATGGCTACACCTTC | CASKYQQGVYGYTF
TRBJ1-3 | TRBV6-1 | 15 | NA | NA | TGTGCCAGCAGGTTTCGGTCAAACTCTGGAAACACCATATATTTT | CASRFRSNSGNTIYF
TRBJ1-2 | TRBV6-2/TRBV6-3 | 14 | few | NA | TGTGCCAGCCGCTCCCCTGACAGCAGCTATGGCTACACCTTC | CASRSPDSSYGYTF
TRBJ1-2 | TRBV20-1 | 14 | few | TRBD1 | TGCAGTGCTAGGGGCAGGGGGACCCTCTATGGCTACACCTTC | CSARGRGTLYGYTF
TRBJ2-7 | TRBV2 | 15 | few | NA | TGTGCCAGCAGTGATCATAGGTCAGGGACCTACGAGCAGTACTTC | CASSDHRSGTYEQYF
TRBJ2-1 | TRBV7-9 | 18 | NA | NA | TGTGCCAGCAGCTTAACCCCGGGGGCGAGGAGCTCCTACAATGAGCAGTTCTTC | CASSLTPGARSSYNEQFF